This entry is about one TCR beta chain. The data belong to a study of memory CD4+ T cells and cytomegalovirus serostatus. Single viable CD3+CD4+CD8-CD45RO+ cells were sorted as the memory CD4+ T cells. Sequencing used immunoSEQ multiplex PCR; TCRdb keeps in-frame clones, though not all of them. Of under 75,000 clones listed, over 70% are singletons. After removal of 6 bases from V and 6 bases from J, the junction contained 7 bases not matched to a gene. The CDR3 length is 14 residues. Germline CDR1 MNHNY, CDR2 SVGAGI (reference sequence). Sequencing input: memory CD4+ T cells from blood. This rearrangement joins TRBV6-6 to TRBJ2-2, with TRBD1 matching 7 bases. The clonotype was recovered from an adult in good health and CMV-seronegative. Some clones in this sample may be carry-over from other donors' samples. Here the CDR3 reads CASSHRQGSGELFF. In nucleotides, the CDR3 is TGTGCCAGCAGCCACCGACAGGGATCCGGGGAGCTGTTTTTT.